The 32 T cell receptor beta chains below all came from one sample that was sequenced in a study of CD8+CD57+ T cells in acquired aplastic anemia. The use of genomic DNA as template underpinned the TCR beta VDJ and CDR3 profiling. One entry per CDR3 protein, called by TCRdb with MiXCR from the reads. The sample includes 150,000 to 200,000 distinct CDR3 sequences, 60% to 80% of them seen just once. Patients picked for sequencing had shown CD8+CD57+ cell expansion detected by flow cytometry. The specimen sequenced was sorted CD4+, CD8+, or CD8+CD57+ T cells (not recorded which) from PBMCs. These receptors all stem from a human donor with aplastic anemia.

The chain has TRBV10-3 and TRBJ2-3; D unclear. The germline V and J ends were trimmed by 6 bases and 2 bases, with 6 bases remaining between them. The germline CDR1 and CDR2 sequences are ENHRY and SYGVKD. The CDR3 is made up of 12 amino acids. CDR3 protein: CAIRENTDTQYF. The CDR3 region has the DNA TGTGCCATCAGGGAAAACACAGATACGCAGTATTTT.

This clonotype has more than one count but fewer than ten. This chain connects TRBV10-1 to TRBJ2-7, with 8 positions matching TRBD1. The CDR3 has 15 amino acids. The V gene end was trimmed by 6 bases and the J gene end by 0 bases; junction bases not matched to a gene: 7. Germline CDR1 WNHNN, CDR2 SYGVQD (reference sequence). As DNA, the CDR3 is TGCGCCAGCAGCTTAGGACAGGGATTCTCCTACGAGCAGTACTTC. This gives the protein CASSLGQGFSYEQYF.

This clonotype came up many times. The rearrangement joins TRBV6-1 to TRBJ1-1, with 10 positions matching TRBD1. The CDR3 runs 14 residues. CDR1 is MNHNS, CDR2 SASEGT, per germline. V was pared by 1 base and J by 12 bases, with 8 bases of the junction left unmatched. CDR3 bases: TGTGCCAGCAGTGAAGGGTCGGGACAGGGGATGTCTTTCTTT. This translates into CASSEGSGQGMSFF.

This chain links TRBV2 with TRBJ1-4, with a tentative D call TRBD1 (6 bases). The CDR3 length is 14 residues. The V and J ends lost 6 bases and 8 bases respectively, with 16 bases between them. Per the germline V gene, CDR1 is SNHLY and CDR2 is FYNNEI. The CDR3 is CASSRGGGNEKLFF. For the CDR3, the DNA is TGTGCCAGCAGCAGAGGGGGGGGCAACGAAAAACTGTTTTTT.

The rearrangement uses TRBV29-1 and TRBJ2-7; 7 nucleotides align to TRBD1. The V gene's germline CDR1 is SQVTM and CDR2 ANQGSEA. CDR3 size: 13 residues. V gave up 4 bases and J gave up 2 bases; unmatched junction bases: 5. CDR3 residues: CSVGAGQAYEQYF. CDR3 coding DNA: TGCAGCGTTGGGGCAGGACAGGCCTACGAGCAGTACTTC.

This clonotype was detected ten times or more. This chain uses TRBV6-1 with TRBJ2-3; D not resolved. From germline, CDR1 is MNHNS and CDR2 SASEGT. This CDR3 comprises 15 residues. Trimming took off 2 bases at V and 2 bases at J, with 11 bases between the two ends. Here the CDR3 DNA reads TGTGCCAGCAGTGAATTAATGTGGGACACAGATACGCAGTATTTT. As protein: CASSELMWDTDTQYF.

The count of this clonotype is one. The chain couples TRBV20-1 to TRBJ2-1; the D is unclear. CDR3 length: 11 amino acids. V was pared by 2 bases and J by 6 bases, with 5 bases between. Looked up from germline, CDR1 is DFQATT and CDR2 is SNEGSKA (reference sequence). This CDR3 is CSARRANEQFF. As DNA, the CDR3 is TGCAGTGCTAGAAGAGCCAATGAGCAGTTCTTC.

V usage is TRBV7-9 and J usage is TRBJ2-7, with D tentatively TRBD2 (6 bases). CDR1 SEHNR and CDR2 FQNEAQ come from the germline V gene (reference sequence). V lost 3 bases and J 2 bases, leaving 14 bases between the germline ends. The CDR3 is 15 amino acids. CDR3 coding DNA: TGTGCCAGCAGCTTGGGGCCGGGAGATACCTACGAGCAGTACTTC. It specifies CASSLGPGDTYEQYF.

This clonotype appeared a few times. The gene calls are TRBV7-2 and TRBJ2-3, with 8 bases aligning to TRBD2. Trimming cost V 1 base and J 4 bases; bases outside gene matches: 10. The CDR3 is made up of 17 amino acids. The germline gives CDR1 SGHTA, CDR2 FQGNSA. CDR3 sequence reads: CASSLGPGGPVADTQYF. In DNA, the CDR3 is TGTGCCAGCAGCTTAGGACCGGGAGGGCCCGTAGCAGATACGCAGTATTTT.

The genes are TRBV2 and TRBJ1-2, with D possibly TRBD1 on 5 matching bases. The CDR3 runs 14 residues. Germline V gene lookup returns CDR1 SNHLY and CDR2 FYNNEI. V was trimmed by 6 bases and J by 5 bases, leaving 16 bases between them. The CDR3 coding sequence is TGTGCCAGCAGCCCAGAGCAGGGTGTTTATGGCTACACCTTC. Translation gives CASSPEQGVYGYTF.

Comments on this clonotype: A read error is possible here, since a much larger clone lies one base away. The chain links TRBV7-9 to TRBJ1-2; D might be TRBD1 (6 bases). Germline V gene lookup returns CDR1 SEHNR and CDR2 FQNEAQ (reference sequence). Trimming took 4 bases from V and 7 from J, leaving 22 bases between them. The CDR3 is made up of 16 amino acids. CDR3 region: CASSSNTGALIVGYTF. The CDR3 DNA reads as TGTGCCAGCAGCTCCAACACGGGGGCCCTTATTGTTGGCTACACCTTC.

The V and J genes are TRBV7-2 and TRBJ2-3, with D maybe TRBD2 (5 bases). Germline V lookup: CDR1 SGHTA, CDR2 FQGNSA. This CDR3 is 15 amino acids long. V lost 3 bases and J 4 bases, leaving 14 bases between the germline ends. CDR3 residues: CASSFFVSGSDTQYF. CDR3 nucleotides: TGTGCCAGCAGCTTCTTCGTATCGGGGTCAGATACGCAGTATTTT.

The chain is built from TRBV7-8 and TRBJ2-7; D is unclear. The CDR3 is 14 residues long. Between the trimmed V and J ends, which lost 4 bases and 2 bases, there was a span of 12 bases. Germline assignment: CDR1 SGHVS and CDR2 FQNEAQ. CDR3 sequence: CASSSRISAYEQYF. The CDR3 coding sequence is TGTGCCAGCAGCTCAAGGATCAGCGCCTACGAGCAGTACTTC.

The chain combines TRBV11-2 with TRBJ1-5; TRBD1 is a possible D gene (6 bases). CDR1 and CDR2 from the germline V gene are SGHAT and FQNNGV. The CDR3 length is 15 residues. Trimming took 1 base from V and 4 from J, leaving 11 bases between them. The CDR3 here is CASSLAVQGNQPQHF. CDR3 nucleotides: TGTGCCAGCAGCTTAGCGGTACAGGGAAATCAGCCCCAGCATTTT.

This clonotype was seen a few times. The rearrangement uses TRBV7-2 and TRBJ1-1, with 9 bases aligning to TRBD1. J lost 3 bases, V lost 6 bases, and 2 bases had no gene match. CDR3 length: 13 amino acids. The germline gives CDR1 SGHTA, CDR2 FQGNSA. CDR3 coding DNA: TGTGCCAGCAGATGGACAGGGGACACTGAAGCTTTCTTT. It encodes CASRWTGDTEAFF.

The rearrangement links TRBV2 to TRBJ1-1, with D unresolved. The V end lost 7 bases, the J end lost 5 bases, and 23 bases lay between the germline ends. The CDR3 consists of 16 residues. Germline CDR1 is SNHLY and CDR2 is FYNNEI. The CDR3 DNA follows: TGTGCCAGCACCTCAGCCGGGTGGCGGGCGGGGACTGAAGCTTTCTTT. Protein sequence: CASTSAGWRAGTEAFF.

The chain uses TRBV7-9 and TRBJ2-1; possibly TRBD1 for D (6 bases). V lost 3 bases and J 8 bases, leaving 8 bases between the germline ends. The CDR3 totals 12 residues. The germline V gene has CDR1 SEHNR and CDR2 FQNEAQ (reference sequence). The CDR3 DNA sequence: TGTGCCAGCAGCTTCGAGGGGGATGAGCAGTTCTTC. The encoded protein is CASSFEGDEQFF. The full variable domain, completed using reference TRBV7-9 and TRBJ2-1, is DTGVSQNPRHKITKRGQNVTFRCDPISEHNRLYWYRQTLGQGPEFLTYFQNEAQLEKSRLLSDRFSAERPKGSFSTLEIQRTEQGDSAMYLCASSFEGDEQFFGPGTRLTVL.

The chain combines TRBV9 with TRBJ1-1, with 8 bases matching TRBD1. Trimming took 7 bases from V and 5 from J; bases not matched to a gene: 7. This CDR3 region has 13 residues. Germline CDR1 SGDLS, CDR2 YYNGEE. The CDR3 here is CASGQGSNTEAFF. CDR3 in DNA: TGTGCCAGCGGACAGGGTTCTAATACTGAAGCTTTCTTT.

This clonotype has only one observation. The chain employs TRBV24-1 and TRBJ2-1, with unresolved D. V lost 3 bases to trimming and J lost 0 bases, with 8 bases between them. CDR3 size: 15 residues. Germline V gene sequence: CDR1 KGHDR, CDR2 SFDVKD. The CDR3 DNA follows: TGTGCCACCAGTGATGTGGAAACCTCCTACAATGAGCAGTTCTTC. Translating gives CATSDVETSYNEQFF.

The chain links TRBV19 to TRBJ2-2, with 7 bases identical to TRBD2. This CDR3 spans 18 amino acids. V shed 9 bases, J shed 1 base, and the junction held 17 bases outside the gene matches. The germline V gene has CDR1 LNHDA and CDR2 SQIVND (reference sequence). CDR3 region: CASSLVGSGYENTGELFF. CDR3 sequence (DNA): TGTGCCAGCAGTTTAGTGGGTAGCGGGTATGAGAACACCGGGGAGCTGTTTTTT. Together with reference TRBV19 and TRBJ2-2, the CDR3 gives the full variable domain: DGGITQSPKYLFRKEGQNVTLSCEQNLNHDAMYWYRQDPGQGLRLIYYSQIVNDFQKGDIAEGYSVSREKKESFPLTVTSAQKNPTAFYLCASSLVGSGYENTGELFFGEGSRLTVL.

The CDR3 DNA follows: TGTGCCAGCAGCGTAGAAGGGGACAGTAACTATGGCTACACCTTC. Translated: CASSVEGDSNYGYTF. The J gene is TRBJ1-2, the V gene TRBV9, with 7 bases matching TRBD1. V was clipped by 0 bases and J by 1 base; unmatched bases: 3. Looked up from germline, CDR1 is SGDLS and CDR2 is YYNGEE. There are 15 residues in the CDR3.

CDR3 DNA: TGTGCCAGCAGCCTCCGACTAGCGGTACAGTACAATGAGCAGTTCTTC. Residues: CASSLRLAVQYNEQFF. The chain has TRBV7-6 and TRBJ2-1, with 9 positions matching TRBD2. From germline, CDR1 is SGHVS and CDR2 FNYEAQ. The junction had 9 bases not matched to a gene; V was cut back by 5 bases and J by 4 bases. This CDR3 is 16 amino acids long.

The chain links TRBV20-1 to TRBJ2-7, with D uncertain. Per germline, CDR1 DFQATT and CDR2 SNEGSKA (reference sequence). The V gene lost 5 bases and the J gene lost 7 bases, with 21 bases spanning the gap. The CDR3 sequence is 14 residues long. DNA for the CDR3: TGCAGTGCTCCGTTGTCGACCCGTGGACCAGAGCAGTACTTC. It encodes CSAPLSTRGPEQYF.

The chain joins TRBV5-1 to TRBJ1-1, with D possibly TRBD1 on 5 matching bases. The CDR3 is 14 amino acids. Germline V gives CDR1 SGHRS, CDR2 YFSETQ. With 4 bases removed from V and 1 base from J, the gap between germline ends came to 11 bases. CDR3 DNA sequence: TGCGCCAGCAGCGTGGCTGGGGCGAACACTGAAGCTTTCTTT. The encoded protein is CASSVAGANTEAFF. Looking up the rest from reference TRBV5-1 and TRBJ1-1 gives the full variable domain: KAGVTQTPRYLIKTRGQQVTLSCSPISGHRSVSWYQQTPGQGLQFLFEYFSETQRNKGNFPGRFSGRQFSNSRSEMNVSTLELGDSALYLCASSVAGANTEAFFGQGTRLTVV.

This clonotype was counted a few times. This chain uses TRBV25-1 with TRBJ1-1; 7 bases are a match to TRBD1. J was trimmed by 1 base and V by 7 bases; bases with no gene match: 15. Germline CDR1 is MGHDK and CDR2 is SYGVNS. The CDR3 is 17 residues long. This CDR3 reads CASTPHDYRGRNTEAFF. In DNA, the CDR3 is TGTGCCAGCACGCCCCATGACTACAGGGGTCGGAACACTGAAGCTTTCTTT. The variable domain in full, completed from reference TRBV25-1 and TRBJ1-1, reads EADIYQTPRYLVIGTGKKITLECSQTMGHDKMYWYQQDPGMELHLIHYSYGVNSTEKGDLSSESTVSRIRTEHFPLTLESARPSHTSQYLCASTPHDYRGRNTEAFFGQGTRLTVV.

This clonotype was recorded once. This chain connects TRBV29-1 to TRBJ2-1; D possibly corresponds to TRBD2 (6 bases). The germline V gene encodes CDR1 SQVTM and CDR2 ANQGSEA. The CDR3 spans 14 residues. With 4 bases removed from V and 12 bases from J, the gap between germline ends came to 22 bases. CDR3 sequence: CSVVGKRELPGQFF. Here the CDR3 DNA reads TGCAGCGTTGTGGGAAAACGGGAGCTCCCTGGGCAGTTCTTC.

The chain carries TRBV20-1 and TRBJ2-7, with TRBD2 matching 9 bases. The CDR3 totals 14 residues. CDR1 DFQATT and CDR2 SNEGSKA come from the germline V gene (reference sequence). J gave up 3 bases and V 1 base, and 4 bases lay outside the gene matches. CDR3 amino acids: CSARVAGGFYEQYF. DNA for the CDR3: TGCAGTGCTAGAGTGGCGGGAGGGTTCTACGAGCAGTACTTC.

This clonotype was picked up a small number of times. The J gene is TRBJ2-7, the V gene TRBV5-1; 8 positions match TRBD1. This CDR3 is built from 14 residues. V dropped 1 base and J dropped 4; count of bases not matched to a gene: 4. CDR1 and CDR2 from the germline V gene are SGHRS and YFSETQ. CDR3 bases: TGCGCCAGCAGCTTGACAGGGGGTTTTTACGAGCAGTACTTC. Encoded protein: CASSLTGGFYEQYF.

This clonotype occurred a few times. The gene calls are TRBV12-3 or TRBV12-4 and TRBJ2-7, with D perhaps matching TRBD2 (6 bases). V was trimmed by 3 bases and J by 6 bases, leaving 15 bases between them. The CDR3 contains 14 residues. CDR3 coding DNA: TGTGCCAGCAGTTTGCAGGGAGGAGCTGCCGAGCAGTACTTC. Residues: CASSLQGGAAEQYF.

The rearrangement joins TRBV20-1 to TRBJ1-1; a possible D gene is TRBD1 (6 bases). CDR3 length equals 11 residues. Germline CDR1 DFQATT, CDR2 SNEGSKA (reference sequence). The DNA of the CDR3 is TGCAGGCCGATGGGAGGGGGAGAAGCTTTCTTT. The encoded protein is CRPMGGGEAFF.

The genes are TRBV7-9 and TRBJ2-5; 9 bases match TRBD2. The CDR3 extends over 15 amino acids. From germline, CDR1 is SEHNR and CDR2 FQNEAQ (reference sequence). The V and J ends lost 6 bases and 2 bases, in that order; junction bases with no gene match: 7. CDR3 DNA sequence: TGTGCCAGCAGGACGACTAGCGGAGGACAAGAGACCCAGTACTTC. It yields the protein CASRTTSGGQETQYF.

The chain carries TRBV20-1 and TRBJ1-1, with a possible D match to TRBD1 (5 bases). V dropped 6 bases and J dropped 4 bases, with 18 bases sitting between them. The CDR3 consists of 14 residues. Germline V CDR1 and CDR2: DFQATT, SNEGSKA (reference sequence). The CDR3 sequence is CSARTGDLGTEAFF. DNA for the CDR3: TGCAGTGCCAGAACAGGCGACCTGGGCACTGAAGCTTTCTTT.